This T cell receptor beta chain came from a study of blood T cell repertoires in COVID-19. Germline CDR1 SGHDT, CDR2 YYEEEE. The length of the CDR3 is 13 residues. V was pared by 2 bases and J by 4 bases, with 9 bases between. Clones were sequenced by immunoSEQ multiplex PCR, and TCRdb holds only the in-frame ones, with some missing. This sample yields 100,000 to 150,000 clones, of which about 85% are seen a single time; approximately 8.7% belongs to the top ten. There are many counts of this clone. Sequenced: peripheral blood. The sequence was collected from a man in his forties with active or convalescent COVID-19. The chain employs TRBV5-6 and TRBJ1-1; D ambiguous. The CDR3 DNA is TGTGCCAGCAGCTTTACGGGTGGCACTGAAGCTTTCTTT. Its protein product is CASSFTGGTEAFF.